One and the same sample provided the 7 T cell receptor beta chains below, sequenced in a study of blood T cell repertoires in COVID-19. The table came from immunoSEQ multiplex PCR; TCRdb's copy has only in-frame clones and leaves some out. This sample has some 180,000 clones, with approximately 85% found just once. The sequencing input was PBMCs or T cells enriched from blood (not recorded which). The receptor source for this set is a man aged 40-49 years who had recovered from COVID-19.

The V call is TRBV5-1, the J call TRBJ2-1; D ambiguous. The CDR3 consists of 12 residues. Germline V gives CDR1 SGHRS, CDR2 YFSETQ. Trimming shortened V by 2 bases and J by 4 bases, and 4 bases separated the two germline ends. CDR3 amino acids: CASSFRYNEQFF. CDR3 nucleotide sequence: TGCGCCAGCAGCTTCCGGTACAATGAGCAGTTCTTC. Complete variable domain (other parts from reference TRBV5-1 and TRBJ2-1): KAGVTQTPRYLIKTRGQQVTLSCSPISGHRSVSWYQQTPGQGLQFLFEYFSETQRNKGNFPGRFSGRQFSNSRSEMNVSTLELGDSALYLCASSFRYNEQFFGPGTRLTVL.

The V and J genes are TRBV5-6 and TRBJ2-7, with 7 bases matching TRBD1. Germline-derived CDR1 and CDR2 are SGHDT and YYEEEE. V was clipped by 1 base and J by 3 bases; unmatched bases: 4. This CDR3 spans 14 amino acids. DNA of the CDR3: TGTGCCAGCAGCTTGTGGGCAGGGGGCTACGAGCAGTACTTC. Its translation: CASSLWAGGYEQYF.

This clone was counted a single time. The chain uses TRBV5-6 and TRBJ2-2; D might be TRBD1 (5 bases). V lost 4 bases to trimming and J lost 2 bases, with 12 bases between them. Germline CDR1 and CDR2: SGHDT and YYEEEE. The CDR3 is 15 residues long. CDR3 amino acids: CASSRQLSNTGELFF. The CDR3 nucleotides are TGTGCCAGCAGCAGACAGCTTTCAAACACCGGGGAGCTGTTTTTT.

The chain recombines TRBV10-2 with TRBJ1-2, with TRBD1 as a possible D gene (5 bases). Germline assignment: CDR1 WSHSY and CDR2 SAAADI. The CDR3 has 15 residues. V lost 5 bases, J lost 2 bases, and 15 bases lay in between. CDR3 DNA sequence: TGCGCCAGCAGTCGGGGGGAGGGGTTCAACTATGGCTACACCTTC. This codes for CASSRGEGFNYGYTF.

The chain recombines TRBV29-1 with TRBJ1-4, with no clear D. The germline CDR1 and CDR2 sequences are SQVTM and ANQGSEA. Deletions cut 3 bases from V and 7 bases from J, with 12 bases between. The CDR3 spans 13 residues. CDR3 protein: CSVEREGGEKLFF. The CDR3 DNA reads TGCAGCGTTGAGAGGGAGGGAGGTGAAAAACTGTTTTTT.

CDR3 protein: CASSFLTGTGYQETQYF. The CDR3 DNA reads TGTGCCAGCAGTTTTCTTACCGGGACAGGCTACCAAGAGACCCAGTACTTC. This sequence joins TRBV27 and TRBJ2-5, with TRBD1 matching 8 bases. CDR1 is MNHEY, CDR2 SMNVEV, per germline (reference sequence). J lost 0 bases, V lost 3 bases, and 9 bases had no gene match. The CDR3 is 17 residues long.

The V and J genes are TRBV6-5 and TRBJ2-7; perhaps TRBD1 as D (6 bases). CDR3 length equals 15 residues. V lost 6 bases and J 0 bases, leaving 15 bases between the germline ends. Looked up from germline, CDR1 is MNHEY and CDR2 is SVGAGI. The CDR3 nucleotides read TGTGCCAGCAGCCTCGGCCGGGACATCTCCTACGAGCAGTACTTC. Protein product: CASSLGRDISYEQYF.